These T cell receptor beta chains were read from a single sample in a study of CD4 T cells in relation to SARS-CoV-2 and coronaviruses. These receptors' antigens are unknown. The repertoire was sequenced with immunoSEQ multiplex PCR; TCRdb's copy has only in-frame clones and lacks some. The sample yields around 15,000 clones, around 77% seen once. Sequencing used CD4+ T cells from PBMCs, cultured in vitro. The receptors shown here come from a human donor in good health. CDR3s include the opening cysteine and the closing phenylalanine or tryptophan. D genes are given only for firm matches. Size tells how often a clone was seen (once, few, many) or the class of an expanded clone, and some rows leave it out.

d_call j_call v_call clone_size cdr3_aa cdr3_nt
TRBD1 TRBJ2-7 TRBV3-1/TRBV3-2 once CASSHEGQGAREQYF TGTGCCAGCAGCCATGAGGGACAGGGGGCTAGGGAGCAGTACTTC
. TRBJ2-5 TRBV6-5 . CASSYSEQETQYF TGTGCCAGCAGTTACTCGGAGCAAGAGACCCAGTACTTC
TRBD1 TRBJ2-2 TRBV19 . CASRPNQGQGVTGELFF TGTGCCAGTAGGCCTAATCAGGGACAGGGAGTCACCGGGGAGCTGTTTTTT
. TRBJ2-7 TRBV5-1 . CASSFGSGGSYEQYF TGCGCCAGCAGCTTTGGGTCAGGGGGGTCCTACGAGCAGTACTTC
. TRBJ2-2 TRBV12-5 . CASGLGQAAGELFF TGTGCTAGTGGTTTGGGGCAGGCGGCCGGGGAGCTGTTTTTT
TRBD2 TRBJ2-3 TRBV3-1/TRBV3-2 . CASSRSGSSHTDTQYF TGTGCCAGCAGCCGAAGCGGGAGCTCTCACACAGATACGCAGTATTTT
TRBD1 TRBJ1-2 TRBV27 . CASRVPGTGGFYGYTF TGTGCCAGCAGAGTACCTGGGACAGGGGGTTTCTATGGCTACACCTTC
. TRBJ2-7 TRBV9 . CASSGRREGPRNEQYF TGTGCCAGCAGCGGTCGGAGGGAAGGGCCGAGGAACGAGCAGTACTTC
. TRBJ2-7 TRBV21-1 medium-sized CASSKEEIVRGYEQYF TGTGCCAGCAGCAAAGAAGAGATAGTCAGGGGCTACGAGCAGTACTTC
TRBD1 TRBJ2-7 TRBV3-1/TRBV3-2 . CASSQVGQGGGEQYF TGTGCCAGCAGCCAAGTCGGACAGGGAGGAGGGGAGCAGTACTTC
. TRBJ1-3 TRBV6-5 . CASSWGSGNTIYF TGTGCCAGCAGCTGGGGCTCTGGAAACACCATATATTTT
TRBD1 TRBJ2-2 TRBV3-1/TRBV3-2 . CASSQDIRTGGTGELFF TGTGCCAGCAGCCAAGATATAAGGACAGGGGGTACCGGGGAGCTGTTTTTT
. TRBJ2-1 TRBV12-1 . CASTLPAGINTYNEQFF TGTGCCAGCACCTTGCCTGCGGGAATCAACACCTACAATGAGCAGTTCTTC
TRBD1 TRBJ1-5 TRBV28 once CASSLPGQGKQPQHF TGTGCCAGCAGTTTGCCTGGACAGGGGAAACAGCCCCAGCATTTT
. TRBJ2-2 TRBV7-9 few CASSPQGWNTGELFF TGTGCCAGCAGTCCACAAGGGTGGAACACCGGGGAGCTGTTTTTT
. TRBJ2-5 TRBV3-1/TRBV3-2 . CASSQVRGQGLAGGYETQYF TGTGCCAGCAGCCAAGTGCGGGGACAGGGATTAGCGGGAGGCTACGAGACCCAGTACTTC
TRBD1 TRBJ1-4 TRBV11-2 . CASSLAQGAHEKLFF TGTGCCAGCAGCCTGGCACAGGGGGCGCATGAAAAACTGTTTTTT
. TRBJ1-1 TRBV28 once CASSMTQMNTEAFF TGTGCCAGCAGTATGACACAAATGAACACTGAAGCTTTCTTT
. TRBJ1-1 TRBV4-1 . CASSQDGWNTEAFF TGCGCCAGCAGCCAGGACGGATGGAACACTGAAGCTTTCTTT
TRBD2 TRBJ2-5 TRBV24-1 . CATGGLAADQETQYF TGTGCCACCGGGGGACTAGCGGCAGACCAAGAGACCCAGTACTTC
TRBD1 TRBJ1-5 TRBV4-1 . CASSQAGTGGSQPQHF TGCGCCAGCAGCCAAGCGGGGACAGGGGGAAGTCAGCCCCAGCATTTT
TRBD1 TRBJ1-2 TRBV2 . CASSAGTDYGYTF TGTGCCAGCAGCGCCGGGACAGACTATGGCTACACCTTC
TRBD2 TRBJ2-1 TRBV10-2 . CASSHDLASGSLVNEQFF TGCGCCAGCAGTCATGATTTGGCTAGCGGGAGCCTAGTCAATGAGCAGTTCTTC
TRBD2 TRBJ2-2 TRBV15 once CATSRDPSGKGTGELFF TGTGCCACCAGCAGAGACCCTAGCGGGAAGGGCACCGGGGAGCTGTTTTTT
. TRBJ2-7 TRBV6-1 . CASSEGEDSSYEQYF TGTGCCAGCAGTGAAGGGGAGGACAGCTCCTACGAGCAGTACTTC
TRBD1 TRBJ1-3 TRBV4-1 . CASSSGQGSNTIYF TGCGCCAGCAGCTCCGGACAGGGAAGTAACACCATATATTTT
TRBD1 TRBJ2-7 TRBV28 few CASSSQRGQEQYF TGTGCCAGCAGTTCCCAGAGGGGGCAAGAGCAGTACTTC
TRBD2 TRBJ2-5 TRBV29-1 . CSAWTSFTETQYF TGCAGCGCCTGGACTAGTTTTACGGAGACCCAGTACTTC
. TRBJ2-1 TRBV11-3 . CASSLGQKYNEQFF TGTGCCAGCAGCTTAGGGCAGAAGTACAATGAGCAGTTCTTC
TRBD2 TRBJ2-3 TRBV5-1 . CASSLREVGTDTQYF TGCGCCAGCAGTTTGCGGGAGGTTGGGACAGATACGCAGTATTTT
. TRBJ2-2 TRBV19 . CATQNRKQGVLGELFF TGTGCCACCCAAAACAGGAAACAAGGGGTACTTGGGGAGCTGTTTTTT
. TRBJ2-1 TRBV30 . CAWSVQGHEQFF TGTGCCTGGAGTGTACAGGGTCATGAGCAGTTCTTC
TRBD2 TRBJ2-1 TRBV30 . CAWIREGRYNEQFF TGTGCCTGGATACGGGAGGGCCGCTACAATGAGCAGTTCTTC
. TRBJ2-1 TRBV6-5 . CASSRTHRANNEQFF TGTGCCAGCAGTCGTACTCACAGGGCCAACAATGAGCAGTTCTTC
TRBD1 TRBJ1-1 TRBV6-5 . CASSPRQGKAFF TGTGCCAGCAGCCCGCGACAGGGAAAAGCTTTCTTT
. TRBJ2-3 TRBV7-9 large CASSLRDTDTQYF TGTGCCAGCAGCTTGCGGGACACAGATACGCAGTATTTT
TRBD2 TRBJ2-1 TRBV7-6 . CASSPRAGGSYNEQFF TGTGCCAGCAGCCCTAGGGCGGGAGGGTCCTACAATGAGCAGTTCTTC
. TRBJ2-3 TRBV11-2 . CASSLGAGDTQYF TGTGCCAGCAGCTTAGGGGCAGGAGATACGCAGTATTTT
. TRBJ2-3 TRBV6-1 once CASSEGETDTQYF TGTGCCAGCAGTGAAGGGGAAACAGATACGCAGTATTTT
TRBD1 TRBJ2-2 TRBV5-4 . CASSVTGGGELFF TGTGCCAGCAGCGTAACAGGGGGCGGGGAGCTGTTTTTT
. TRBJ1-5 TRBV19 . CASSIFAVTGAPSPQHF TGTGCCAGTAGTATCTTTGCGGTCACAGGCGCCCCATCGCCCCAGCATTTT
. TRBJ1-2 TRBV6-5 few CASSQRRTANYGYTF TGTGCCAGCAGCCAACGACGGACGGCTAACTATGGCTACACCTTC
. TRBJ1-3 TRBV18 few CASSPPREVSGNTIYF TGTGCCAGCTCACCACCGAGAGAGGTCTCTGGAAACACCATATATTTT
TRBD2 TRBJ2-3 TRBV5-8 . CASSATSGTLDTQYF TGTGCCAGCAGCGCGACTAGCGGGACCCTAGATACGCAGTATTTT
. TRBJ1-2 TRBV5-4 . CASSPDGAPSYGYTF TGTGCCAGCAGCCCGGACGGGGCCCCCTCCTATGGCTACACCTTC
TRBD2 TRBJ2-7 TRBV7-6 . CASSPGGGSGDLWQYF TGTGCCAGCAGTCCCGGAGGTGGTAGCGGGGACTTGTGGCAGTACTTC
TRBD1 TRBJ2-7 TRBV18 . CASSPGQGGSYEQYF TGTGCCAGCTCACCCGGACAGGGGGGCTCCTACGAGCAGTACTTC
. TRBJ2-5 TRBV5-1 . CASSLVPETQYF TGCGCCAGCAGCTTGGTCCCAGAGACCCAGTACTTC
TRBD1 TRBJ2-7 TRBV18 few CASSPRSDRGGEQYF TGTGCCAGCTCACCACGAAGCGACAGGGGAGGCGAGCAGTACTTC
. TRBJ2-1 TRBV19 . CASSGGTEHNEQFF TGTGCCAGTAGTGGGGGGACCGAACACAATGAGCAGTTCTTC
. TRBJ2-7 TRBV28 once CASSFEGLSYEQYF TGTGCCAGCAGTTTCGAGGGGTTATCCTACGAGCAGTACTTC
. TRBJ2-2 TRBV5-1 . CASSLDNSNTGELFF TGCGCCAGCAGCTTAGATAATTCGAACACCGGGGAGCTGTTTTTT
. TRBJ2-1 TRBV10-3 . CAISESMKDQEFF TGTGCCATCAGTGAGTCTATGAAGGACCAGGAGTTCTTC
TRBD2 TRBJ2-1 TRBV10-2 . CASSDSGLAGSEQFF TGCGCCAGCAGTGATTCGGGACTAGCGGGGTCTGAGCAGTTCTTC